The T cell receptor (beta chain) described here comes from a study of T-cell reconstitution after alpha-beta-depleted transplantation in children (dated by TCRdb to 2016 to 2018). Looking at the study overall: Using TCR repertoire profiling, the study quantitatively followed how T-cell immune reconstitution unfolded in children after TCRalphabeta/CD19-depleted allogeneic hematopoietic cell transplantation.

V and J are trimmed by 5 bases and 5 bases, and the gene matches miss 1 base of the junction. The CDR3 runs 12 amino acids, cysteine and phenylalanine included. Of all the DNA, just the CDR3 is kept, 36 bases in frame from base 1. Taken from the germline V gene, the CDR1 and CDR2 loops are SGHAT and FQNNGV. A remark on this clonotype: Its specific antigen is unknown. Per-base qualities were not stored, and no clone one base away is much larger.

Library preparation employed PCR. Instrument on record: Illumina HiSeq 2500. TCR libraries were prepared with molecular barcoding, using unique molecular identifiers to normalize TCRbeta repertoire quantification. TCRdb reprocessing: public reads trimmed at Q25 with fastp, clones called with MiXCR, in-frame beta chains kept. A single entry per CDR3 protein holds the most common genes and DNA from its merged rows. The sample includes about 460,000 distinct CDR3 sequences, with around an eighth observed a single time. The ten largest make up 4.5% to 6% of the sample. The sequence joins TRBV11-2 to TRBJ2-3, with 7 bases matching TRBD2. The sample consisted of PBMCs from the stem cell graft donor, taken from the stem cell graft. The origin of this receptor is a human donor who donated a stem cell graft to a child with combined immunodeficiency. Here is the DNA: TGTGCCAGCAGCGCGGGGGTAGATACGCAGTATTTT. Its product reads: CASSAGVDTQYF. This CDR3, with the reference TRBV11-2 and TRBJ2-3 proteins standing in past its ends, gives the full variable domain EAGVAQSPRYKIIEKRQSVAFWCNPISGHATLYWYQQILGQGPKLLIQFQNNGVVDDSQLPKDRFSAERLKGVDSTLKIQPAKLEDSAVYLCASSAGVDTQYFGPGTRLTVL.